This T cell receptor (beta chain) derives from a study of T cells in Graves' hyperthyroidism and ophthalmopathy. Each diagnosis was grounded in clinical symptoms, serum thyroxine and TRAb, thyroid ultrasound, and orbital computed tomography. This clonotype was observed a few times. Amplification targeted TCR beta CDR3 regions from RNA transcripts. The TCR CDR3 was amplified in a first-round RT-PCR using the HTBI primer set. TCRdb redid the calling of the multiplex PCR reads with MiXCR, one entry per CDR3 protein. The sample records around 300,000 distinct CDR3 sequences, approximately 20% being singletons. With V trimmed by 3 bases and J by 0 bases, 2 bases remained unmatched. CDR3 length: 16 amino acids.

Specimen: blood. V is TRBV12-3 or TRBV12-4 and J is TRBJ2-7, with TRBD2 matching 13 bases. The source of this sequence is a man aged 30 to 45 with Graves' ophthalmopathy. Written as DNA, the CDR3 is TGTGCCAGCAGTTTGGGACTAGCGGGGTACTCCTACGAGCAGTACTTC. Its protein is CASSLGLAGYSYEQYF.